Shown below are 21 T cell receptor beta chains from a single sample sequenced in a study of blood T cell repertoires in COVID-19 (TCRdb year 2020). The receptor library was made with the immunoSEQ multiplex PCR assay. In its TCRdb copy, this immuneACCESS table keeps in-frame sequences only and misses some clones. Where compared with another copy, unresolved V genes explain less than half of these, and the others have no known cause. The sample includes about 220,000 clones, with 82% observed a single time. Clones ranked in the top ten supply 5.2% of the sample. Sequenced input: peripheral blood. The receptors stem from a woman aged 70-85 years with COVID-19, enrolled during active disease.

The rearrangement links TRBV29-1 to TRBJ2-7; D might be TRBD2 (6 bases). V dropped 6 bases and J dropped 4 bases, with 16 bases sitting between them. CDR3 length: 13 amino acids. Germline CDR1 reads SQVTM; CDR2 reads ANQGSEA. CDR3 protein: CSVEPDSGYEQYF. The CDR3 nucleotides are TGCAGCGTGGAACCTGATAGCGGATACGAGCAGTACTTC.

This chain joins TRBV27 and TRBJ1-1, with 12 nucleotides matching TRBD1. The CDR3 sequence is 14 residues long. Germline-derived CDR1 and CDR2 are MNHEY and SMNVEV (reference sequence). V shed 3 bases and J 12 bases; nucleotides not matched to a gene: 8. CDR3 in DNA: TGTGCCAGCAGTTTGGGCGGGACAGGGGGCATAACTTTCTTT. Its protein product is CASSLGGTGGITFF.

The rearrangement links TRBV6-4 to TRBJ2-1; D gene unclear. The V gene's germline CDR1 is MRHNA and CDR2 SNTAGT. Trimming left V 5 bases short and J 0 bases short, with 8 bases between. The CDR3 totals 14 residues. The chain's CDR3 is CASSPGSSYNEQFF. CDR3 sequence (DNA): TGTGCCAGCAGTCCAGGAAGCTCCTACAATGAGCAGTTCTTC.

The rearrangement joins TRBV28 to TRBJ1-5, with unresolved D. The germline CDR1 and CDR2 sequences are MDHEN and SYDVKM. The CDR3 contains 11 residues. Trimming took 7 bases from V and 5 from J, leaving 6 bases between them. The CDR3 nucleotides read TGTGCCAGCAACGGGTATCAGCCCCAGCATTTT. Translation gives CASNGYQPQHF.

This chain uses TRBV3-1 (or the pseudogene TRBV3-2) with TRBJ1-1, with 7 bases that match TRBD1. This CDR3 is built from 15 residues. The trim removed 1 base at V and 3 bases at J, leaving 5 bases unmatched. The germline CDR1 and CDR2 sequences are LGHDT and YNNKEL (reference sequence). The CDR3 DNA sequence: TGTGCCAGCAGCCAAGGGACAGGCCCGCACACTGAAGCTTTCTTT. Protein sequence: CASSQGTGPHTEAFF.

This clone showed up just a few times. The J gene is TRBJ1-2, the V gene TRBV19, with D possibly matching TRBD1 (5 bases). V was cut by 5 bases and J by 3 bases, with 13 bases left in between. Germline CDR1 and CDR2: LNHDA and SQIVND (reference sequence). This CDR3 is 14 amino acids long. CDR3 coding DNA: TGTGCCAGTAGTCCTGGGGGGACCTACTATGGCTACACCTTC. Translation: CASSPGGTYYGYTF. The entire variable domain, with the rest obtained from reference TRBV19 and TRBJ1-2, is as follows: DGGITQSPKYLFRKEGQNVTLSCEQNLNHDAMYWYRQDPGQGLRLIYYSQIVNDFQKGDIAEGYSVSREKKESFPLTVTSAQKNPTAFYLCASSPGGTYYGYTFGSGTRLTVV.

This chain's CDR3 is CASSSETGATEAFF. The CDR3, as DNA: TGTGCCAGCAGTTCCGAGACAGGGGCCACTGAAGCTTTCTTT. The chain combines TRBV6-5 with TRBJ1-1; 8 bases match TRBD1. The CDR3 has 14 residues. The V segment lost 4 bases and the J segment 4 bases; nucleotides outside the gene matches: 5. Germline V gene sequence: CDR1 MNHEY, CDR2 SVGAGI.

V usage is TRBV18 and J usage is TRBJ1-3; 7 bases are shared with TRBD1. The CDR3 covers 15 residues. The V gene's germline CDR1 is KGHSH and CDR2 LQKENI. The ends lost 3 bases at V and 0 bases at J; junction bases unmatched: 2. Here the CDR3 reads CASSPQGVSGNTIYF. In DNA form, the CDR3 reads TGTGCCAGCTCACCCCAGGGGGTCTCTGGAAACACCATATATTTT.

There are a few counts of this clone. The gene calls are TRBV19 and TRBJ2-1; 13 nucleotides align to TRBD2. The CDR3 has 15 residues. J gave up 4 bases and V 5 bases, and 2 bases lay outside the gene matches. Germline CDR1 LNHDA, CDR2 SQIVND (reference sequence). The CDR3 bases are TGTGCCAGTAGTTTACTAGCGGGAGGGTACAATGAGCAGTTCTTC. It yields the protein CASSLLAGGYNEQFF. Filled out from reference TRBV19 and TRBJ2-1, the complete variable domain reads DGGITQSPKYLFRKEGQNVTLSCEQNLNHDAMYWYRQDPGQGLRLIYYSQIVNDFQKGDIAEGYSVSREKKESFPLTVTSAQKNPTAFYLCASSLLAGGYNEQFFGPGTRLTVL.

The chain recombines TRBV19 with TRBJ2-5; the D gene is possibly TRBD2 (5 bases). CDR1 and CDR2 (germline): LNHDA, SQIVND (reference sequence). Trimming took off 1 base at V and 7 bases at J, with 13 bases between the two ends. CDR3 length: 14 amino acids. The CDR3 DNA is TGTGCCAGTAGTATAGTAGGCGGGCCTGGGACCCAGTACTTC. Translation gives CASSIVGGPGTQYF. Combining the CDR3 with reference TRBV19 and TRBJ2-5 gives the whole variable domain DGGITQSPKYLFRKEGQNVTLSCEQNLNHDAMYWYRQDPGQGLRLIYYSQIVNDFQKGDIAEGYSVSREKKESFPLTVTSAQKNPTAFYLCASSIVGGPGTQYFGPGTRLLVL.

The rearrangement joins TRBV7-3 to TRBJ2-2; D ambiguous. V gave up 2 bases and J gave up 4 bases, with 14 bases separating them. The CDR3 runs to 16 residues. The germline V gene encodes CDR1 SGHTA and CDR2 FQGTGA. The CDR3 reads CASSLRQATLTGELFF. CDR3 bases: TGTGCCAGCAGCTTACGTCAGGCCACCCTCACCGGGGAGCTGTTTTTT.

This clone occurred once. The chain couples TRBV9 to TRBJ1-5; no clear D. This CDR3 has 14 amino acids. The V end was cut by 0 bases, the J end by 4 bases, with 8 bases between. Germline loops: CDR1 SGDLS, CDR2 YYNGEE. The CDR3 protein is CASSVGTENQPQHF. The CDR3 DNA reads TGTGCCAGCAGCGTAGGAACAGAGAATCAGCCCCAGCATTTT.

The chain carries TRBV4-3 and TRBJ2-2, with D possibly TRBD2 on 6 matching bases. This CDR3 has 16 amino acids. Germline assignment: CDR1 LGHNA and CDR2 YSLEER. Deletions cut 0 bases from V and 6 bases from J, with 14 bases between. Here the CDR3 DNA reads TGCGCCAGCAGCCAAGAGGGGGGTTTTGCGGCCGGGGAGCTGTTTTTT. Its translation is CASSQEGGFAAGELFF.

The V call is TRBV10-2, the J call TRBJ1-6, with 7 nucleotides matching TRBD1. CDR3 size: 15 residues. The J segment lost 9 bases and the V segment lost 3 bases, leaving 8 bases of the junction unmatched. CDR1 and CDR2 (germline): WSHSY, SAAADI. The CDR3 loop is CASSEGQGVGSPLHF. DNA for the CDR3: TGCGCCAGCAGTGAAGGCCAGGGGGTAGGTTCACCCCTCCACTTT.

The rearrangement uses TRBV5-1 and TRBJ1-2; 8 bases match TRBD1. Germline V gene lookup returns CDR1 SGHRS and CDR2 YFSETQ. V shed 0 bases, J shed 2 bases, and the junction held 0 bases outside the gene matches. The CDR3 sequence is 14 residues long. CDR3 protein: CASSLAGGNYGYTF. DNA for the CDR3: TGCGCCAGCAGCTTGGCAGGGGGCAACTATGGCTACACCTTC.

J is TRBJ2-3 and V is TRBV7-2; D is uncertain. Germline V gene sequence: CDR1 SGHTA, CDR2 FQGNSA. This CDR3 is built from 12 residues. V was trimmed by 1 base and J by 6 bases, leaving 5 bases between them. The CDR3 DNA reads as TGTGCCAGCAGCTTAGTTCCGGATACGCAGTATTTT. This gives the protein CASSLVPDTQYF. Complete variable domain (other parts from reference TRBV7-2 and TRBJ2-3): GAGVSQSPSNKVTEKGKDVELRCDPISGHTALYWYRQSLGQGLEFLIYFQGNSAPDKSGLPSDRFSAERTGGSVSTLTIQRTQQEDSAVYLCASSLVPDTQYFGPGTRLTVL.

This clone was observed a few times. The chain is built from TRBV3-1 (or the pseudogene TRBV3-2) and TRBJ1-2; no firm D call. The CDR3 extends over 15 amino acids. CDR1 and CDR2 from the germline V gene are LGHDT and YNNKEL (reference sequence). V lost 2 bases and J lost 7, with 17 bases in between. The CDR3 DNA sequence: TGTGCCAGCAGCCAACTGGAGGGAGAAAGCTGTGGCTACACCTTC. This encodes CASSQLEGESCGYTF.

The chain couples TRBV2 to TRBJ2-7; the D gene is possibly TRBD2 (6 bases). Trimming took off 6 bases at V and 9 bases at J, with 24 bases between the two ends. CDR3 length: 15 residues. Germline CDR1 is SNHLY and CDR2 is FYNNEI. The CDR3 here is CASRSSGGGGSMQYF. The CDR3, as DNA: TGTGCCAGCAGGAGCTCCGGGGGAGGAGGTTCGATGCAGTACTTC.

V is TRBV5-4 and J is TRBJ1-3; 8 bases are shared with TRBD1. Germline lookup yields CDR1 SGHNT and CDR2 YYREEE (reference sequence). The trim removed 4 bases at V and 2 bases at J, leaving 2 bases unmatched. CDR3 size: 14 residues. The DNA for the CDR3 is TGTGCCAGCAGCGTGACAGGGGCTGGAAACACCATATATTTT. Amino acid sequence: CASSVTGAGNTIYF.

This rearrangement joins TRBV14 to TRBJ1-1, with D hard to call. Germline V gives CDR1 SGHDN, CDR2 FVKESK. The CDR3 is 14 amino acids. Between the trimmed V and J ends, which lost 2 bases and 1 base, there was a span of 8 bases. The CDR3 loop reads CASSQQIANTEAFF. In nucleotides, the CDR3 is TGTGCCAGCAGCCAACAAATAGCGAACACTGAAGCTTTCTTT.

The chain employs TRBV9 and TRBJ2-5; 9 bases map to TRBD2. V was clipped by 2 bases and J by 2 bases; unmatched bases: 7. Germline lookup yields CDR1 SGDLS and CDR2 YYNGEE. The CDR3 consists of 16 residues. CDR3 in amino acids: CASSVQAGGLQETQYF. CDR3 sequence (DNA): TGTGCCAGCAGCGTCCAAGCGGGAGGACTACAAGAGACCCAGTACTTC.